This entry describes one TCR beta chain. What it recognizes is unknown. These data are taken from a study of long-term antiretroviral therapy in people with HIV. Per the germline V gene, CDR1 is GTSNPN and CDR2 is SVGIG (reference sequence). The germline V and J ends were trimmed by 4 bases and 1 base, with 4 bases remaining between them. The CDR3 runs 11 residues. Investigators performed immunoSEQ version v3.0 at survey level. Generated by immunoSEQ multiplex PCR, the TCRdb table keeps only in-frame clones and is missing some. The sample has 20,000 to 25,000 clones; around 86% are singletons. Each donor provided at least one pre-ART PBMC sample and at least two post-ART PBMC samples. The United States was where all participants with HIV were treated. Study-level results: Clonal expansions arising prior to ART prevailed in the repertoire at every time point. ART-treated samples gained diversity yet remained below transplant donor controls.

The gene calls are TRBV30 and TRBJ1-2, with D unclear. The clonotype originates from a man younger than 35 with HIV. The source material was unsorted PBMCs, sampled 0.2 years before starting antiretroviral therapy. CDR3 residues: CAWTVNYGYTF. For the CDR3, the DNA is TGTGCCTGGACGGTTAACTATGGCTACACCTTC.